These T cell receptor beta chains were read from a single sample in a study of CD8 T cells in ankylosing spondylitis. One entry per CDR3 protein, called by TCRdb with MiXCR from the 5' RACE reads. The sample consists of over 130,000 distinct CDR3 sequences, around 43% of them appearing once. Material: synovial fluid, either unsorted or a sorted T cell fraction (not recorded which). These receptors came from a male donor with ankylosing spondylitis. Both conserved end residues are part of each CDR3. The D gene is left open where the match is weak. A row's size may be missing; if present it is once, few, many or a size class.

d_gene,abundance,j_gene,v_gene,CDR3aa,CDR3nt
TRBD2,few,TRBJ2-1,TRBV7-2,CASSALGGFSYNEQFF,TGTGCCAGCAGCGCCTTGGGGGGGTTCTCCTACAATGAGCAGTTCTTC
NA,few,TRBJ1-6,TRBV11-2,CASSYGQSLSSYNSPLHF,TGTGCCAGCAGCTACGGACAGAGTTTGAGCTCCTATAATTCACCCCTCCACTTT
NA,NA,TRBJ2-1,TRBV12-3/TRBV12-4,CASSLGRGGPNEQFF,TGTGCCAGCAGTTTGGGGAGGGGGGGACCCAATGAGCAGTTCTTC
NA,few,TRBJ1-1,TRBV6-1,CASRARGLAGAFF,TGTGCCAGCAGGGCTCGGGGCCTGGCTGGAGCTTTCTTT
NA,few,TRBJ2-7,TRBV6-1,CASSPDMVYEQYF,TGTGCCAGCAGTCCCGATATGGTCTACGAGCAGTACTTC
NA,NA,TRBJ2-7,TRBV9,CASSVGPGYTYEQYF,TGTGCCAGCAGCGTAGGTCCAGGCTATACCTACGAGCAGTACTTC
NA,NA,TRBJ1-2,TRBV12-3/TRBV12-4,CASSLARIIYGYTF,TGTGCCAGCAGTTTAGCCAGGATTATTTATGGCTACACCTTC
NA,few,TRBJ2-1,TRBV4-3,CASSQDLGPLYNEQFF,TGCGCCAGCAGCCAAGATCTAGGCCCACTCTACAATGAGCAGTTCTTC
TRBD2,NA,TRBJ2-7,TRBV29-1,CSVGTSSYEQYF,TGCAGCGTGGGGACTAGCTCCTACGAGCAGTACTTC
TRBD2,NA,TRBJ2-1,TRBV4-2,CASSHPKRTSGTYNEQFF,TGTGCCAGCAGCCACCCTAAGAGGACTAGCGGGACCTACAATGAGCAGTTCTTC
NA,few,TRBJ2-2,TRBV4-2,CASSQEAHRVAGELFF,TGTGCCAGCAGCCAAGAAGCCCACAGGGTAGCCGGGGAGCTGTTTTTT
TRBD1,NA,TRBJ1-1,TRBV10-3,CATNRGSVTEAFF,TGTGCCACGAACAGGGGGTCTGTCACTGAAGCTTTCTTT
NA,NA,TRBJ2-7,TRBV5-1,CASSRRLPMEQYF,TGCGCCAGCAGCCGCAGGCTGCCGATGGAGCAGTACTTC
NA,NA,TRBJ2-7,TRBV18,CASSPFLSVFSYEQYF,TGTGCCAGCTCACCGTTTTTAAGCGTCTTCTCCTACGAGCAGTACTTC
TRBD1,once,TRBJ2-3,TRBV18,CASSATGGTDTQYF,TGTGCCAGCTCAGCCACAGGGGGAACGGATACGCAGTATTTT